These 29 T cell receptor beta chains were all obtained from the same sample, sequenced in a study of blood T cell repertoires in COVID-19. Data came from immunoSEQ multiplex PCR; TCRdb stores just in-frame clones and leaves some out. The repertoire holds hundreds of thousands of clones, with roughly 90% as singletons. Sample: peripheral blood. These receptor sequences come from a middle-aged woman who had recovered from COVID-19.

The chain joins TRBV9 to TRBJ2-1; D gene uncertain. Germline-derived CDR1 and CDR2 are SGDLS and YYNGEE. V was cut by 4 bases and J by 5 bases, with 4 bases left in between. CDR3 length equals 11 residues. CDR3 amino acids: CASSPDNEQFF. CDR3 coding DNA: TGTGCCAGCAGCCCCGACAATGAGCAGTTCTTC.

CDR3: CASSATAYEQYF. CDR3 DNA sequence: TGTGCCAGCAGCGCGACAGCCTACGAGCAGTACTTC. The chain joins TRBV7-8 to TRBJ2-7; possible D gene TRBD1, 5 bases. Trimming took 5 bases from V and 2 from J, leaving 7 bases between them. The CDR3 covers 12 residues. Germline V lookup: CDR1 SGHVS, CDR2 FQNEAQ.

This chain links TRBV6-5 with TRBJ2-4; 7 nucleotides agree with TRBD1. V lost 2 bases and J lost 5; bases outside the gene matches: 3. Looked up from germline, CDR1 is MNHEY and CDR2 is SVGAGI. This CDR3 region has 14 residues. CDR3 nucleotides: TGTGCCAGCAGTTACAGGGGGCGAGAAAACATTCAGTACTTC. Translation gives CASSYRGRENIQYF.

V is TRBV15 and J is TRBJ1-6; 10 nucleotides agree with TRBD1. With V trimmed by 1 base and J by 6 bases, 15 bases remained unmatched. Per germline, CDR1 LNHNV and CDR2 YYDKDF (reference sequence). CDR3 length equals 20 residues. In nucleotides, the CDR3 is TGTGCCACCAGCAGAGGGTTTGGGACAGGGGCAAAAAGGGGTAATTCACCCCTCCACTTT. It is translated as CATSRGFGTGAKRGNSPLHF.

The V and J genes are TRBV4-2 and TRBJ2-1; 10 bases are a match to TRBD2. V lost 0 bases to trimming and J lost 8 bases; unmatched junction nucleotides: 7. Germline-derived CDR1 and CDR2 are LGHNA and YNFKEQ. The CDR3 is 16 amino acids. Written as DNA, the CDR3 is TGTGCCAGCAGCCAAGATAGAGCGGGGGGGAGATATGAGCAGTTCTTC. It codes for CASSQDRAGGRYEQFF.

The chain uses TRBV19 and TRBJ1-5, with 11 bases lining up with TRBD1. Unmatched junction bases numbered 7, after V lost 6 bases and J lost 6 bases. CDR1 and CDR2 from the germline V gene are LNHDA and SQIVND (reference sequence). The CDR3 length is 15 residues. As DNA, the CDR3 is TGTGCCAGTAGAGTGGACAGGGGGCTGGGTCAGCCCCAGCATTTT. Amino acids: CASRVDRGLGQPQHF.

The chain has TRBV11-2 and TRBJ1-1, with D unclear. Trimming removed 0 bases from V and 3 bases from J, with 26 bases in between. The CDR3 loop spans 20 amino acids. In germline, CDR1 is SGHAT, CDR2 FQNNGV. CDR3 amino acids: CASSLEGDLGRVYKDTEAFF. For the CDR3, the DNA is TGTGCCAGCAGCTTAGAAGGCGACCTGGGGAGGGTGTACAAGGACACTGAAGCTTTCTTT.

This clone was counted only a few times. This sequence joins TRBV4-1 and TRBJ1-4; D not certain. The CDR3 runs 14 residues. V shed 2 bases and J shed 6 bases, with 10 bases lying between them. Germline loops: CDR1 MGHRA, CDR2 YSYEKL. The CDR3 is CASSQQLGDEKLFF. The CDR3, as DNA: TGCGCCAGCAGCCAACAGCTAGGAGATGAAAAACTGTTTTTT.

This chain joins TRBV7-2 and TRBJ2-1, with 9 bases matching TRBD2. V lost 0 bases and J lost 5; bases outside the gene matches: 2. CDR3 length equals 15 residues. The germline V gene has CDR1 SGHTA and CDR2 FQGNSA. This CDR3 reads CASSLATSGNNEQFF. In DNA form, the CDR3 reads TGTGCCAGCAGCTTAGCGACTAGCGGAAACAATGAGCAGTTCTTC.

J is TRBJ2-7 and V is TRBV4-2; 13 nucleotides match TRBD2. The germline V gene has CDR1 LGHNA and CDR2 YNFKEQ. The trim removed 4 bases at V and 0 bases at J, leaving 9 bases unmatched. CDR3 length: 18 amino acids. The CDR3 spells CASSLRTGTSGDSYEQYF. The CDR3 DNA is TGTGCCAGCAGCCTGAGGACCGGGACTAGCGGGGACTCCTACGAGCAGTACTTC.

The chain joins TRBV5-4 to TRBJ1-4; tentative D call: TRBD1 (6 bases). The CDR3 is made up of 14 amino acids. Trimming pared 3 bases from V and 4 bases from J, leaving 10 bases between. The germline V gene has CDR1 SGHNT and CDR2 YYREEE (reference sequence). In DNA, the CDR3 is TGTGCCAGCAGCTCCGCAGGGGATAATGAAAAACTGTTTTTT. This sequence encodes CASSSAGDNEKLFF.

J is TRBJ2-1 and V is TRBV19; D is ambiguous. Germline V gene sequence: CDR1 LNHDA, CDR2 SQIVND (reference sequence). CDR3 length equals 15 residues. The V end lost 0 bases, the J end lost 0 bases, and 6 bases lay between the germline ends. The CDR3 coding sequence is TGTGCCAGTAGTATAGAGCGGAGCTCCTACAATGAGCAGTTCTTC. Its protein is CASSIERSSYNEQFF.

The chain joins TRBV6-2 or TRBV6-3 to TRBJ2-5; D is perhaps TRBD1 (6 bases). Germline-derived CDR1 and CDR2 are MNHEY and SVGEGT. The CDR3 is made up of 14 amino acids. V was shortened by 5 bases and J by 4 bases, with 14 bases between the two germline ends. The CDR3 nucleotides are TGTGCCAGCAGTATACACAGGGTAGGAGAGACCCAGTACTTC. Protein product: CASSIHRVGETQYF.

The chain has TRBV6-5 and TRBJ2-4, with TRBD1 as a possible D gene (6 bases). Germline V gene lookup returns CDR1 MNHEY and CDR2 SVGAGI. Trimming stripped 3 bases from V and 2 bases from J, with 11 bases between. The CDR3 is 15 amino acids. The CDR3 loop is CASSYDRRTKNIQYF. Written as DNA, the CDR3 is TGTGCCAGCAGTTATGACAGGCGTACCAAAAACATTCAGTACTTC.

The chain couples TRBV5-1 to TRBJ1-3; TRBD1 matches at 7 bases. The CDR3 is 16 residues long. With 4 bases clipped from V and 0 bases from J, the junction kept 7 bases outside the gene matches. Looked up from germline, CDR1 is SGHRS and CDR2 is YFSETQ. The CDR3 region is CASSGTDRASGNTIYF. In DNA, the CDR3 is TGCGCCAGCAGCGGTACCGACAGGGCCTCTGGAAACACCATATATTTT.

This chain uses TRBV6-5 with TRBJ2-5; 12 bases are shared with TRBD1. With 2 bases clipped from V and 10 bases from J, the junction kept 8 bases outside the gene matches. CDR1 and CDR2 (germline): MNHEY, SVGAGI. The CDR3 spans 15 residues. The DNA for the CDR3 is TGTGCCAGCAGTTACCCCTCGGGACAGGGGGCAGGCCAGTACTTC. It encodes CASSYPSGQGAGQYF.

The chain links TRBV6-2 or TRBV6-3 to TRBJ1-2; D gene ambiguous. The CDR3 extends over 17 amino acids. Germline values: CDR1 MNHEY, CDR2 SVGEGT. Trimming cost V 0 bases and J 2 bases, with 16 bases left between them. CDR3 sequence: CASSYSPALGRNYGYTF. CDR3 DNA: TGTGCCAGCAGTTACTCCCCGGCCCTCGGCAGGAACTATGGCTACACCTTC.

The chain couples TRBV9 to TRBJ2-5; 15 nucleotides match TRBD2. Germline loops: CDR1 SGDLS, CDR2 YYNGEE. The CDR3 length is 17 residues. J gave up 4 bases and V 4 bases, and 8 bases lay outside the gene matches. The CDR3, as DNA: TGTGCCAGCAGCCCCGGACTAGCGGGGGGGTTTCGAGAGACCCAGTACTTC. Protein: CASSPGLAGGFRETQYF.

This clone was recorded once. This chain connects TRBV25-1 to TRBJ2-5; TRBD2 matches at 11 bases. The CDR3 has 17 residues. Germline V gene data show CDR1 as MGHDK and CDR2 as SYGVNS. With 3 bases clipped from V and 5 bases from J, the junction kept 11 bases outside the gene matches. Written as DNA, the CDR3 is TGTGCCAGCAGTGACCCTATAGCGGGAGGGCCGGTGGAGACCCAGTACTTC. Amino acid sequence: CASSDPIAGGPVETQYF.

The chain uses TRBV25-1 and TRBJ2-2, with 12 bases lining up with TRBD2. The CDR3 totals 17 residues. In germline, CDR1 is MGHDK, CDR2 SYGVNS. Losses at the gene ends were 9 bases for V and 2 bases for J; bases not matched to a gene: 10. The CDR3 reads CASTSGGTSFNTGELFF. The CDR3 DNA sequence: TGTGCCAGTACTAGCGGGGGGACTTCCTTTAACACCGGGGAGCTGTTTTTT.

This rearrangement joins TRBV27 to TRBJ2-3; a weak D match, TRBD1 (6 bases). This CDR3 region has 16 residues. Germline V gives CDR1 MNHEY, CDR2 SMNVEV (reference sequence). The germline V and J ends were trimmed by 1 base and 2 bases, with 13 bases remaining between them. In DNA form, the CDR3 reads TGTGCCAGCAGTTTATTTCTGGGGGCGAACACAGATACGCAGTATTTT. Translated, it gives CASSLFLGANTDTQYF.

The chain has TRBV19 and TRBJ2-1; D gene uncertain. V was trimmed by 3 bases and J by 5 bases, leaving 11 bases between them. The CDR3 runs to 14 residues. Germline CDR1 LNHDA, CDR2 SQIVND (reference sequence). The CDR3 sequence is CASSMRFQHNEQFF. CDR3 coding DNA: TGTGCCAGTAGTATGAGGTTTCAGCACAATGAGCAGTTCTTC.

The gene calls are TRBV3-1 (or the pseudogene TRBV3-2) and TRBJ2-7; TRBD2 is a possible D gene (5 bases). This CDR3 contains 16 residues. CDR1 and CDR2 from the germline V gene are LGHDT and YNNKEL (reference sequence). The V and J ends lost 1 base and 3 bases respectively, with 16 bases between them. CDR3 nucleotides: TGTGCCAGCAGCCAAGTGTCCGGGCGGAGGAGCTACGAGCAGTACTTC. This encodes CASSQVSGRRSYEQYF.

The CDR3 loop is CASSVAGTSTDTQYF. The CDR3 DNA sequence: TGTGCCAGCAGCGTAGCAGGGACTAGCACAGATACGCAGTATTTT. The rearrangement joins TRBV9 to TRBJ2-3; a possible D gene is TRBD2 (6 bases). The ends were cut back, 0 bases at V and 0 bases at J, with 8 bases in the middle. Germline V gene data show CDR1 as SGDLS and CDR2 as YYNGEE. The CDR3 loop spans 15 amino acids.

This clone was seen just once. The CDR3 region is CASRDQAGQSDQPQHF. CDR3 DNA sequence: TGTGCCAGCAGGGACCAAGCAGGGCAATCAGACCAGCCCCAGCATTTT. The chain joins TRBV6-6 to TRBJ1-5; D is possibly TRBD1 (5 bases). The CDR3 runs to 16 residues. Trimming removed 6 bases from V and 7 bases from J, with 22 bases in between. Germline V gene data show CDR1 as MNHNY and CDR2 as SVGAGI (reference sequence).

The chain couples TRBV6-5 to TRBJ1-2; TRBD1 matches at 7 bases. The V gene's germline CDR1 is MNHEY and CDR2 SVGAGI. The CDR3 sequence is 15 residues long. J lost 0 bases, V lost 7 bases, and 8 bases had no gene match. As DNA, the CDR3 is TGTGCCAGCACCGAGACAGGGACAACTAACTATGGCTACACCTTC. Protein: CASTETGTTNYGYTF.

This clone occurred a few times. The V and J genes are TRBV28 and TRBJ1-2, with 9 positions matching TRBD1. The CDR3 is made up of 15 amino acids. The junction had 7 bases not matched to a gene; V was cut back by 5 bases and J by 3 bases. CDR1 and CDR2 (germline): MDHEN, SYDVKM. DNA of the CDR3: TGTGCCAGCAGTACATGGACAGGGGTTCACTATGGCTACACCTTC. Protein product: CASSTWTGVHYGYTF.

The V gene is TRBV28, the J gene TRBJ1-4; D possibly corresponds to TRBD1 (5 bases). Deletions cut 4 bases from V and 8 bases from J, with 17 bases between. CDR1 and CDR2 from the germline V gene are MDHEN and SYDVKM. CDR3 size: 15 residues. The CDR3 sequence: CASSSLGGTREKLFF. Written as DNA, the CDR3 is TGTGCCAGCAGTTCCCTCGGGGGGACGAGGGAAAAACTGTTTTTT.

Comment on this clone: Other DNA sequences of this sample code for an identical CDR3. The V and J genes are TRBV4-3 and TRBJ2-1, with 9 bases matching TRBD1. With 3 bases clipped from V and 3 bases from J, the junction kept 0 bases outside the gene matches. Looked up from germline, CDR1 is LGHNA and CDR2 is YSLEER. The CDR3 is made up of 14 amino acids. The CDR3 spells CASSQDRGYNEQFF. The DNA for the CDR3 is TGCGCCAGCAGCCAGGACAGGGGCTACAATGAGCAGTTCTTC.